Listed below are T cell receptor beta chains from one sample, sequenced in a study of T-cell reconstitution after alpha-beta-depleted transplantation in children. Using its own MiXCR run on the PCR reads, TCRdb lists one record per CDR3 protein. The table records almost 250,000 distinct CDR3 sequences, roughly 23% of them present only once. Material: PBMCs, obtained before TCRalphabeta/CD19-depleted stem cell transplant. These receptor sequences come from a girl aged 2 to 10 with Fanconi anemia, due to receive a stem cell transplant. Both conserved end residues are part of each CDR3. Fields, in order: D gene, J gene, V gene, clone size, CDR3 protein, CDR3 DNA. The D gene is left open where the match is weak. Size values are once, few and many counts, or a class for expanded clones, and some rows have none.

d_call: TRBD2; j_call: TRBJ2-2; v_call: TRBV5-1; clone_size: many; cdr3_aa: CASSFSGKNTGELFF; cdr3_nt: TGCGCCAGCAGCTTTAGCGGGAAAAACACCGGGGAGCTGTTTTTT
d_call: TRBD1; j_call: TRBJ2-5; v_call: TRBV20-1; clone_size: many; cdr3_aa: CSDRGRGLETQYF; cdr3_nt: TGCAGCGACAGGGGCAGGGGGTTGGAGACCCAGTACTTC
d_call: TRBD2; j_call: TRBJ2-5; v_call: TRBV11-2; clone_size: few; cdr3_aa: CASSFSLAGTDEETQYF; cdr3_nt: TGTGCCAGCAGCTTTAGTCTAGCGGGAACGGATGAAGAGACCCAGTACTTC
d_call: .; j_call: TRBJ2-7; v_call: TRBV29-1; clone_size: .; cdr3_aa: CSVVGQTYEQYF; cdr3_nt: TGCAGCGTTGTCGGACAAACCTACGAGCAGTACTTC
d_call: .; j_call: TRBJ2-1; v_call: TRBV5-1; clone_size: .; cdr3_aa: CASTLSNYNEQFF; cdr3_nt: TGCGCCAGCACATTGTCTAACTACAATGAGCAGTTCTTC
d_call: .; j_call: TRBJ2-7; v_call: TRBV20-1; clone_size: many; cdr3_aa: CSAIVVNEQYF; cdr3_nt: TGCAGTGCTATTGTGGTGAACGAGCAGTACTTC
d_call: .; j_call: TRBJ2-3; v_call: TRBV7-2; clone_size: .; cdr3_aa: CASSLLRGLNSDTQYF; cdr3_nt: TGTGCCAGCAGCTTACTAAGGGGCCTCAACTCAGATACGCAGTATTTT
d_call: TRBD2; j_call: TRBJ2-7; v_call: TRBV4-1; clone_size: few; cdr3_aa: CASSQGTSGIPYEQYF; cdr3_nt: TGCGCCAGCAGCCAAGGGACTAGCGGGATACCCTACGAGCAGTACTTC
d_call: .; j_call: TRBJ2-7; v_call: TRBV20-1; clone_size: many; cdr3_aa: CSARIDPYEQYF; cdr3_nt: TGCAGTGCTAGAATAGACCCCTACGAGCAGTACTTC
d_call: TRBD2; j_call: TRBJ2-3; v_call: TRBV24-1; clone_size: many; cdr3_aa: CATSDWTREGTDTQYF; cdr3_nt: TGTGCCACCAGTGATTGGACCCGGGAGGGGACAGATACGCAGTATTTT
d_call: TRBD2; j_call: TRBJ2-5; v_call: TRBV4-2; clone_size: once; cdr3_aa: CASSLGTRTGYQETQYF; cdr3_nt: TGTGCCAGCAGCCTTGGGACTAGGACCGGGTACCAAGAGACCCAGTACTTC
d_call: TRBD1; j_call: TRBJ2-1; v_call: TRBV7-8; clone_size: few; cdr3_aa: CASSLPRQGGYYNEQFF; cdr3_nt: TGTGCCAGCAGCTTACCTAGACAGGGCGGCTACTACAATGAGCAGTTCTTC
d_call: TRBD2; j_call: TRBJ2-1; v_call: TRBV18; clone_size: many; cdr3_aa: CASSPALAGYNEQFF; cdr3_nt: TGTGCCAGCTCACCGGCTCTAGCGGGTTACAATGAGCAGTTCTTC
d_call: TRBD1; j_call: TRBJ2-3; v_call: TRBV28; clone_size: many; cdr3_aa: CASSYRTGVGDTQYF; cdr3_nt: TGTGCCAGCAGTTACCGGACAGGGGTGGGAGATACGCAGTATTTT
d_call: TRBD1; j_call: TRBJ2-4; v_call: TRBV6-1; clone_size: .; cdr3_aa: CASSEVLDRGRDIQYF; cdr3_nt: TGTGCCAGCAGTGAAGTCCTTGACAGGGGCCGTGACATTCAGTACTTC
d_call: .; j_call: TRBJ2-3; v_call: TRBV29-1; clone_size: few; cdr3_aa: CSVEGGPREGTDTQYF; cdr3_nt: TGCAGCGTTGAAGGGGGTCCCAGGGAGGGCACAGATACGCAGTATTTT
d_call: TRBD2; j_call: TRBJ2-1; v_call: TRBV29-1; clone_size: many; cdr3_aa: CSVAGTSGSNEQFF; cdr3_nt: TGCAGCGTCGCCGGGACTAGCGGGAGCAATGAGCAGTTCTTC